This T cell receptor (beta chain) derives from a study of CD8 T cells in ankylosing spondylitis. Regarding the study as a whole: Eight or nine highly homologous variants formed a TCR beta motif that appeared characteristic of ankylosing spondylitis blood.

With 4 bases clipped from V and 3 bases from J, the junction kept 10 bases outside the gene matches. The CDR3 is 19 amino acids. Germline values: CDR1 SGHAT, CDR2 FQNNGV. To note about this clonotype: The target antigen is unknown.

TCRdb re-called the 5' RACE reads through MiXCR, storing one row per CDR3 protein. The sample holds approximately 220,000 distinct CDR3 sequences; approximately 20% are singletons and the top ten take approximately 46%. The chain carries TRBV11-2 and TRBJ2-2, with 14 bases that match TRBD2. Sequenced: blood, either unsorted or a sorted T cell fraction (not recorded which). The clonotype was recovered from a male donor with ankylosing spondylitis. The CDR3 protein is CASSSPRGLAGGHTGELFF. The CDR3 region has the DNA TGTGCCAGCAGCTCGCCCCGAGGACTAGCGGGGGGCCACACCGGGGAGCTGTTTTTT.